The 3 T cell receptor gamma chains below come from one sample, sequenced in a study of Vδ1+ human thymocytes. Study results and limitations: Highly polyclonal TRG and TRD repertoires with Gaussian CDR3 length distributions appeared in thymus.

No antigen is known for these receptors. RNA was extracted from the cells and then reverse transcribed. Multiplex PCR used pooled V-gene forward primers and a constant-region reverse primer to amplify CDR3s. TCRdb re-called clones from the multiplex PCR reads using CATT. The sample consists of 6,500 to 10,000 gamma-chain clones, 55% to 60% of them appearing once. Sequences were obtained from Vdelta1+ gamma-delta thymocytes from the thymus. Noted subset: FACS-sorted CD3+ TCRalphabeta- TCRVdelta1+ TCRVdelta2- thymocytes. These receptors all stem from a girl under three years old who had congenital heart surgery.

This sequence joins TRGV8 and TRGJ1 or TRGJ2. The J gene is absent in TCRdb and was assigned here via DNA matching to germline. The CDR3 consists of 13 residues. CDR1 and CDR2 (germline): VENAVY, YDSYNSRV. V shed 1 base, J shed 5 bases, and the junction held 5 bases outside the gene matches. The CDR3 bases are TGTGCCACCTGGGATAGTATCCATTATAAGAAACTCTTT. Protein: CATWDSIHYKKLF.

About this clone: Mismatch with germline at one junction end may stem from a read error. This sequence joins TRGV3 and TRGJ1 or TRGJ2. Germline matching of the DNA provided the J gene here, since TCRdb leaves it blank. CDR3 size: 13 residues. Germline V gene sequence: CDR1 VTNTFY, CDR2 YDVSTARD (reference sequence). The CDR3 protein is CTTWDRPSYKKLF. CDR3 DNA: TGTACCACCTGGGACAGGCCAAGTTATAAGAAACTCTTT.

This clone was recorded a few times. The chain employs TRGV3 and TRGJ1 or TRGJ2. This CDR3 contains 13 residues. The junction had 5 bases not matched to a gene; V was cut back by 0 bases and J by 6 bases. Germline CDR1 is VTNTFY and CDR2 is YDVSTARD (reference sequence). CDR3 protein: CATWDRRGYKKLF. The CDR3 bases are TGTGCCACCTGGGACAGGCGTGGTTATAAGAAACTCTTT.